Detailed here is one T cell receptor (beta chain). Antigen specificity is unknown. Germline-derived CDR1 and CDR2 are LGHNA and YNFKEQ. CDR3 length: 14 amino acids. V was shortened by 0 bases and J by 2 bases, with 8 bases between the two germline ends. With 60 Vbeta and 13 Jbeta primers, the PCR was carried out. The protocol was immunoSEQ multiplex PCR, while the TCRdb copy is restricted to in-frame clones and leaves out a portion. The repertoire has around 36,000 clones, roughly 79% of them found once; the top ten carry about a tenth. The data belong to a study of cytomegalovirus exposure and HLA in healthy donors. Whole-study results and caveats: Rarity held for most TCR sequences, but there were some public TCRs that occurred in many donors. The study put some 160 TCR beta chains on its list as cytomegalovirus-associated. V- and J-gene trimming of TCR beta was linked (in a later analysis) to a missense DCLRE1C variant.

Despite likely unrecorded immune exposures, the donors were nominally healthy at the time of sampling. V gene TRBV4-2 combines with J gene TRBJ2-7, with no clear D. The sequencing sample was made of PBMCs. The TCR comes from a woman aged 40-49 years in good health and CMV-seronegative. Here the CDR3 reads CASSQDPGPYEQYF. The CDR3 DNA reads as TGTGCCAGCAGCCAAGACCCAGGTCCCTACGAGCAGTACTTC.